Below, 10 T cell receptor beta chains from the same sample are listed, as sequenced in a study of shared clonotypes between healthy human individuals. CD45RO-negative CD8 cells positively selected for CCR7 made up the naive population, which excluded terminally differentiated effector memory CD45RA+ cells. Here immunoSEQ multiplex PCR was the method, and the copy in TCRdb shows in-frame clones only, minus some. The profile shows 750,000 to 1,000,000 clones, approximately 92% of them singletons. Material: naive CD8+ T cells sorted from blood. These receptors all stem from a man aged 30 to 39 in good health.

The V gene is TRBV7-6, the J gene TRBJ1-2, with unresolved D. Germline lookup yields CDR1 SGHVS and CDR2 FNYEAQ. The ends were cut back, 0 bases at V and 6 bases at J, with 14 bases in the middle. The CDR3 contains 15 residues. CDR3 region: CASSLAFASKDGYTF. In DNA form, the CDR3 reads TGTGCCAGCAGCTTAGCATTTGCCAGTAAGGATGGCTACACCTTC.

This chain links TRBV5-5 with TRBJ2-5; TRBD2 aligns across 9 bases. Looked up from germline, CDR1 is SGHKS and CDR2 is YYEKEE (reference sequence). Trimming cost V 0 bases and J 3 bases; bases outside gene matches: 6. This CDR3 contains 16 residues. The CDR3 nucleotides read TGTGCCAGCAGCTTGGCGTTACTAGCGGGTAAAGAGACCCAGTACTTC. Translated, it gives CASSLALLAGKETQYF. The full variable domain, its missing parts supplied by reference TRBV5-5 and TRBJ2-5, is DAGVTQSPTHLIKTRGQQVTLRCSPISGHKSVSWYQQVLGQGPQFIFQYYEKEERGRGNFPDRFSARQFPNYSSELNVNALLLGDSALYLCASSLALLAGKETQYFGPGTRLLVL.

The chain recombines TRBV27 with TRBJ2-7, with D possibly matching TRBD2 (6 bases). This CDR3 has 19 residues. In germline, CDR1 is MNHEY, CDR2 SMNVEV (reference sequence). The V end lost 5 bases, the J end lost 3 bases, and 29 bases lay between the germline ends. DNA for the CDR3: TGTGCCAGCAGTCCTGCTTTTGGGGAGGCGGGTAAAAAACACTACGAGCAGTACTTC. This codes for CASSPAFGEAGKKHYEQYF.

The chain carries TRBV19 and TRBJ1-5, with TRBD1 identical over 9 bases. The CDR3 totals 16 residues. V lost 6 bases, J lost 6 bases, and 12 bases stayed unmatched. Per germline, CDR1 LNHDA and CDR2 SQIVND (reference sequence). The CDR3 loop is CASSEVQGAYFQPQHF. CDR3 nucleotides: TGTGCCAGTAGCGAAGTACAGGGGGCCTATTTTCAGCCCCAGCATTTT. The full variable domain, completed using reference TRBV19 and TRBJ1-5, is DGGITQSPKYLFRKEGQNVTLSCEQNLNHDAMYWYRQDPGQGLRLIYYSQIVNDFQKGDIAEGYSVSREKKESFPLTVTSAQKNPTAFYLCASSEVQGAYFQPQHFGDGTRLSIL.

This chain connects TRBV21-1 to TRBJ2-3; the DNA was not compared with TRBD1, the D call given in the table. TRBV21-1 is flagged as a pseudogene. The CDR3 totals 17 residues. DNA for the CDR3: TGTGCCAGCACATCTTCCACCGGGACAGGGGGCAACGTTACGCAGTATTTT. This gives the protein CASTSSTGTGGNVTQYF.

The chain couples TRBV13 to TRBJ2-7; 7 nucleotides align to TRBD2. V dropped 6 bases and J dropped 2; count of bases not matched to a gene: 13. Germline CDR1 PRHDT, CDR2 FYEKMQ (reference sequence). This CDR3 is 16 amino acids long. CDR3 in DNA: TGTGCCAGCAGACGATTCACAAGCGGGACTGCCTACGAGCAGTACTTC. Translation gives CASRRFTSGTAYEQYF.

The gene calls are TRBV5-5 and TRBJ1-1, with 7 bases lining up with TRBD1. V lost 1 base and J lost 0; bases outside the gene matches: 3. This CDR3 spans 15 amino acids. Germline V gene data show CDR1 as SGHKS and CDR2 as YYEKEE (reference sequence). The CDR3 region is CASSLRDRMNTEAFF. The CDR3 DNA sequence: TGTGCCAGCAGCTTGCGGGACAGAATGAACACTGAAGCTTTCTTT. The variable domain in full, completed from reference TRBV5-5 and TRBJ1-1, reads DAGVTQSPTHLIKTRGQQVTLRCSPISGHKSVSWYQQVLGQGPQFIFQYYEKEERGRGNFPDRFSARQFPNYSSELNVNALLLGDSALYLCASSLRDRMNTEAFFGQGTRLTVV.

This CDR3 is CASSEALGGIYEQYF. In DNA form, the CDR3 reads TGTGCCAGCAGTGAAGCTTTGGGTGGGATCTACGAGCAGTACTTC. The rearrangement uses TRBV6-1 and TRBJ2-7; D is undetermined. Trimming took off 0 bases at V and 3 bases at J, with 12 bases between the two ends. The CDR3 has 15 amino acids. Germline V gene data show CDR1 as MNHNS and CDR2 as SASEGT.

V usage is TRBV6-5 and J usage is TRBJ1-5, with 8 bases lining up with TRBD1. This CDR3 is built from 15 residues. Germline CDR1 reads MNHEY; CDR2 reads SVGAGI. V lost 6 bases, J lost 4 bases, and 8 bases stayed unmatched. CDR3 nucleotides: TGTGCCAGCAGCCCCGGACAGGGTGGAAATCAGCCCCAGCATTTT. Translation gives CASSPGQGGNQPQHF.

The V gene is TRBV7-9, the J gene TRBJ2-1; 13 bases line up with TRBD2. The CDR3 totals 15 residues. Germline CDR1 reads SEHNR; CDR2 reads FQNEAQ (reference sequence). V lost 6 bases to trimming and J lost 9 bases; unmatched junction nucleotides: 8. The CDR3 region has the DNA TGTGCCAGCAGTTCACTAGCGGGAGGGCCTCTTGAGCAGTTCTTC. It specifies CASSSLAGGPLEQFF.